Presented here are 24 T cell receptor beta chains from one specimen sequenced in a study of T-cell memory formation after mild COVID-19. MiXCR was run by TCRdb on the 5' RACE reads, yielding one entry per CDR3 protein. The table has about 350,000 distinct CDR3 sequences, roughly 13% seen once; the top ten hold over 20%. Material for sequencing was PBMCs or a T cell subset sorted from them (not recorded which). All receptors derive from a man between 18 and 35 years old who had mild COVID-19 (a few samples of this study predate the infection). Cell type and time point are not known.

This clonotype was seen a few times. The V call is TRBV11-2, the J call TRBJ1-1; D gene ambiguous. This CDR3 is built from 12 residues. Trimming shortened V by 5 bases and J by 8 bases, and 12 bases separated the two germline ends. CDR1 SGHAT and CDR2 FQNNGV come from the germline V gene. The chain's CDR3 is CASSQNDLEAFF. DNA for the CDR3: TGTGCCAGCAGCCAGAACGACCTAGAAGCTTTCTTT.

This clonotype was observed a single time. The CDR3 nucleotides read TGTGCCAGCAGCCGACGGGAGGGAGGCTATGGCTACACCTTC. Its translation is CASSRREGGYGYTF. The chain recombines TRBV7-9 with TRBJ1-2; no clear D gene. V was clipped by 5 bases and J by 4 bases, with 14 bases between them. The germline V gene encodes CDR1 SEHNR and CDR2 FQNEAQ (reference sequence). The CDR3 extends over 14 amino acids.

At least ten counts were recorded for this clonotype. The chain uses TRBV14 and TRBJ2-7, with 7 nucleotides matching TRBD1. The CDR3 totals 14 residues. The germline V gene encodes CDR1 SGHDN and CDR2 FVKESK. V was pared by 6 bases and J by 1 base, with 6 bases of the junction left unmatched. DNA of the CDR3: TGTGCCAGCAGTCGGACAGGACGATCCTACGAGCAGTACTTC. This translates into CASSRTGRSYEQYF.

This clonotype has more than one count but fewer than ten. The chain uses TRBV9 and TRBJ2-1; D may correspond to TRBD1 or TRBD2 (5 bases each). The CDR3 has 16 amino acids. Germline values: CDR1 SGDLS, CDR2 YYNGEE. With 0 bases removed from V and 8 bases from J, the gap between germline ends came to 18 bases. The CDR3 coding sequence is TGTGCCAGCAGCGTAGCATATATCCGGGGCCTAGATGAGCAGTTCTTC. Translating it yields CASSVAYIRGLDEQFF.

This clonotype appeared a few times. CDR3 in amino acids: CASSLDEGQETQYF. CDR3 sequence (DNA): TGCGCCAGCAGCTTGGATGAGGGACAAGAGACCCAGTACTTC. The chain employs TRBV5-1 and TRBJ2-5; TRBD2 might be the D (5 bases). CDR3 length equals 14 residues. V was shortened by 0 bases and J by 2 bases, with 8 bases between the two germline ends. Germline V gene data show CDR1 as SGHRS and CDR2 as YFSETQ.

The CDR3 sequence: CASSEWGAGTQYF. The CDR3 DNA follows: TGCGCCAGCAGTGAATGGGGGGCCGGGACCCAGTACTTC. This rearrangement joins TRBV10-1 to TRBJ2-5; possibly TRBD1 or TRBD2 for D (6 bases each). The V gene's germline CDR1 is WNHNN and CDR2 SYGVQD (reference sequence). This CDR3 comprises 13 residues. Trimming removed 3 bases from V and 7 bases from J, with 12 bases in between.

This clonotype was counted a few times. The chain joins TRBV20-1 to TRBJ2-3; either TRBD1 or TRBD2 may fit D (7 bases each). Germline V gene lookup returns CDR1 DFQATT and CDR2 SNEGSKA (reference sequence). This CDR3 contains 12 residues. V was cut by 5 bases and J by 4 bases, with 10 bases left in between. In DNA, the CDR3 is TGCAGTGCTGGGAGGGGGCCAGATACGCAGTATTTT. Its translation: CSAGRGPDTQYF.

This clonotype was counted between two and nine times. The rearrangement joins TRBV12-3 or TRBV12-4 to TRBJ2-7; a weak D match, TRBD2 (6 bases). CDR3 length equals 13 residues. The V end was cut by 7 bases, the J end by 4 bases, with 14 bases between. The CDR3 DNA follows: TGTGCCAGCACCTATTGGGGGGTATACGAGCAGTACTTC. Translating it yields CASTYWGVYEQYF.

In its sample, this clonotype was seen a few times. CDR3 DNA sequence: TGTGCCAGCAGAGAGGTGGGTGATGAGCAGTACGTC. Its translation is CASREVGDEQYV. This chain joins TRBV12-3 or TRBV12-4 and TRBJ2-7, with D unresolved. CDR3 length equals 12 residues. The V gene lost 6 bases and the J gene lost 7 bases, with 13 bases spanning the gap.

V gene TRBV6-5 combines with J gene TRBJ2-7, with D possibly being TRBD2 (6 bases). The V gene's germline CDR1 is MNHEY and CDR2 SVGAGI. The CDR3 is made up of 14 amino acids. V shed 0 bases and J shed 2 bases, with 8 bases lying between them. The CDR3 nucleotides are TGTGCCAGCAGTTACTCGGCGGGAACCTACGAGCAGTACTTC. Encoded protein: CASSYSAGTYEQYF.

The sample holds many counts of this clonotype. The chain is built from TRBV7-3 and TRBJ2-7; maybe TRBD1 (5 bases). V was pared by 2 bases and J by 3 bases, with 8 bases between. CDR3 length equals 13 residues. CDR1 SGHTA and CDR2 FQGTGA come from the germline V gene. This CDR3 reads CASSLQGGYEQYF. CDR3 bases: TGTGCCAGCAGCTTACAGGGCGGCTACGAGCAGTACTTC.

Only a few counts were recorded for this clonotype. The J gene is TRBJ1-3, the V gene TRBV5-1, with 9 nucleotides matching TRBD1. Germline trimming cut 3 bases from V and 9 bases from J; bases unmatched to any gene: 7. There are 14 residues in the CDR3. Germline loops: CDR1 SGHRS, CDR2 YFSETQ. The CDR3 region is CASSSGQGLGTIYF. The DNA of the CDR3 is TGCGCCAGCAGCTCGGGACAGGGATTGGGCACCATATATTTT.

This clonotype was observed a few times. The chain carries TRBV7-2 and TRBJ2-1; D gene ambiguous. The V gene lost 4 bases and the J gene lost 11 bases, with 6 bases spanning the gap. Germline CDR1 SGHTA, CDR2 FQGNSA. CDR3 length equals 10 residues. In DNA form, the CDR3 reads TGTGCCAGCAGCTCGCGCCAGCAGTTCTTC. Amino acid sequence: CASSSRQQFF.

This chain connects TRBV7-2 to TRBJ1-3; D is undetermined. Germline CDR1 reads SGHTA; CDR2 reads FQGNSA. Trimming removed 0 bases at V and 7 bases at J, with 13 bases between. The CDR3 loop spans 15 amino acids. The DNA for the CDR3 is TGTGCCAGCAGCTTAGCGGCCAAGAGGTCCAACACCATATATTTT. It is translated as CASSLAAKRSNTIYF.

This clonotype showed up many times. The DNA of the CDR3 is TGCGCCAGCAGCCAATTTGTAGGAACCTACGAGCAGTACTTC. Its protein is CASSQFVGTYEQYF. The chain combines TRBV4-1 with TRBJ2-7; D gene unclear. The CDR3 is 14 residues long. The V gene lost 2 bases and the J gene lost 2 bases, with 10 bases spanning the gap. Per germline, CDR1 MGHRA and CDR2 YSYEKL.

The CDR3 nucleotides are TGTGCCAGCAGCCAGGGACTAGGCCGGGGGAATGAGCAGTTCTTC. Translation: CASSQGLGRGNEQFF. The chain couples TRBV4-2 to TRBJ2-1, with 8 bases matching TRBD2. J was trimmed by 7 bases and V by 3 bases; bases with no gene match: 8. In germline, CDR1 is LGHNA, CDR2 YNFKEQ. CDR3 length: 15 residues.

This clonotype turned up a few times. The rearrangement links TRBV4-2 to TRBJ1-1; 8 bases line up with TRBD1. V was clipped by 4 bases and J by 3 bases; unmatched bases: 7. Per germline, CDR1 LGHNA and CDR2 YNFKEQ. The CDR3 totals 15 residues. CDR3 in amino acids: CASSPYPTGDTEAFF. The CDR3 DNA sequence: TGTGCCAGCAGCCCCTACCCGACAGGGGACACTGAAGCTTTCTTT.

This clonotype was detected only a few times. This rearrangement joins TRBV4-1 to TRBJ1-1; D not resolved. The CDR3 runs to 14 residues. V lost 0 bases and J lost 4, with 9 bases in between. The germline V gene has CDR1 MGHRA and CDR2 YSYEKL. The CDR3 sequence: CASSQEGEPTEAFF. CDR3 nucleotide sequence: TGCGCCAGCAGCCAAGAAGGCGAACCCACTGAAGCTTTCTTT.

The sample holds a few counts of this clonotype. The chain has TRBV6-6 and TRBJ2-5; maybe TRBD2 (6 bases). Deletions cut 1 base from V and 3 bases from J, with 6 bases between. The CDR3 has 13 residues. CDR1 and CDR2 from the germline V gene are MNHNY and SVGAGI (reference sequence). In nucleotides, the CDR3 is TGTGCCAGCAGTTACTGGACTAAAGAGACCCAGTACTTC. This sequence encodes CASSYWTKETQYF.

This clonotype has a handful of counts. This CDR3 reads CASSQGRRNQPQHF. The CDR3 DNA reads as TGTGCCAGCTCACAAGGGAGGCGCAATCAGCCCCAGCATTTT. The chain uses TRBV18 and TRBJ1-5; D is ambiguous. V lost 4 bases to trimming and J lost 2 bases, with 9 bases between them. The CDR3 has 14 residues. Germline-derived CDR1 and CDR2 are KGHSH and LQKENI.

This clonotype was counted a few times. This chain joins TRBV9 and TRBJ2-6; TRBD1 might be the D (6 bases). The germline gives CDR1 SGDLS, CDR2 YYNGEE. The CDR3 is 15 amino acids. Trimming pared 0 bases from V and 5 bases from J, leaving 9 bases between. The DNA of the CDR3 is TGTGCCAGCAGCGTAGGCAGGGGTAGGGCCAACGTCCTGACTTTC. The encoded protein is CASSVGRGRANVLTF. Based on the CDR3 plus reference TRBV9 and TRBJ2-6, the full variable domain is DSGVTQTPKHLITATGQRVTLRCSPRSGDLSVYWYQQSLDQGLQFLIQYYNGEERAKGNILERFSAQQFPDLHSELNLSSLELGDSALYFCASSVGRGRANVLTFGAGSRLTVL.

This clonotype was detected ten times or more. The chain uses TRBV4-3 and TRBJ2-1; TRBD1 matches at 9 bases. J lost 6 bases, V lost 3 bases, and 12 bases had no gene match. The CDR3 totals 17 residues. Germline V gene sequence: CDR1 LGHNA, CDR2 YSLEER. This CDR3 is CASSHSFPGQGVNEQFF. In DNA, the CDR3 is TGCGCCAGCAGCCACTCCTTCCCGGGACAGGGCGTCAATGAGCAGTTCTTC.

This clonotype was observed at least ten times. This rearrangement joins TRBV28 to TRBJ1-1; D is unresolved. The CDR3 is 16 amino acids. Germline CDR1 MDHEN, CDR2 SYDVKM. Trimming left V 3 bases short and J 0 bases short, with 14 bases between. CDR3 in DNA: TGTGCCAGCAGTTTCAACATCCAGTCCTTGAACACTGAAGCTTTCTTT. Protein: CASSFNIQSLNTEAFF.

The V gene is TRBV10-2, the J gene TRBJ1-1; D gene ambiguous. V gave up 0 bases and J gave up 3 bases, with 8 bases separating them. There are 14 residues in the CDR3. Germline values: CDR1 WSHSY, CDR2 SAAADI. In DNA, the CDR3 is TGCGCCAGCAGTGAGTCGTTTAGGGACACTGAAGCTTTCTTT. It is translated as CASSESFRDTEAFF.